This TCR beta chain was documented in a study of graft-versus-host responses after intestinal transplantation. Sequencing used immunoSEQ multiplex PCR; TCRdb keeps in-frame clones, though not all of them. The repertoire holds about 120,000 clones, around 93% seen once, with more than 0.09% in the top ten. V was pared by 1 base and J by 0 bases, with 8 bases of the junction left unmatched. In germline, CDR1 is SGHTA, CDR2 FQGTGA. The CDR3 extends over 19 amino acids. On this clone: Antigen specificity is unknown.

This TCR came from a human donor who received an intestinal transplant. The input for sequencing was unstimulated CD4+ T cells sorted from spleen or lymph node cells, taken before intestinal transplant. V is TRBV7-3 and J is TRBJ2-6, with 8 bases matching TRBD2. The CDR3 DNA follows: TGTGCCAGCAGCTTAATGGGACGGGGGGGGAGCTCTGGGGCCAACGTCCTGACTTTC. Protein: CASSLMGRGGSSGANVLTF.